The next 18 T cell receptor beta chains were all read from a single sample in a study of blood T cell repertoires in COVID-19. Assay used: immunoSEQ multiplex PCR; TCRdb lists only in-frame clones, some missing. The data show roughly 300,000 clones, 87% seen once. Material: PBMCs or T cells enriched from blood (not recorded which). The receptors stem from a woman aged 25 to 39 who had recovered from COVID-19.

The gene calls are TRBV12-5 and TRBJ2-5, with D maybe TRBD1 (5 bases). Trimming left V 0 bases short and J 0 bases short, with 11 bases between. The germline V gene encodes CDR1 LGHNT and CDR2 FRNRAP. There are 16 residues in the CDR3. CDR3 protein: CASGLVSRAHQETQYF. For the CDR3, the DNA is TGTGCTAGTGGTTTGGTTTCCAGGGCCCACCAAGAGACCCAGTACTTC.

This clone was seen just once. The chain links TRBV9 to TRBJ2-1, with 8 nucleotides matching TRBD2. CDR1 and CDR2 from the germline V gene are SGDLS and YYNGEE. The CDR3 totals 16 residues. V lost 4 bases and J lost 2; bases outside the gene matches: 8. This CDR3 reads CASSLLTSGTYNEQFF. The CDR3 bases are TGTGCCAGCAGCCTACTAACTAGCGGCACCTACAATGAGCAGTTCTTC.

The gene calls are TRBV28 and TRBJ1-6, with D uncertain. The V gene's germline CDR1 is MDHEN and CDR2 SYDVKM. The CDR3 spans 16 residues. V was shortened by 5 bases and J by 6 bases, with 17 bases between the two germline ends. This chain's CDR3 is CASSPSQAGFNSPLHF. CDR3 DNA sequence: TGTGCCAGCAGTCCCTCTCAGGCGGGATTTAATTCACCCCTCCACTTT.

The CDR3 reads CASRRQGAGTGELFF. The DNA of the CDR3 is TGTGCCAGTAGGAGACAGGGGGCAGGGACCGGGGAGCTGTTTTTT. The chain couples TRBV19 to TRBJ2-2; 10 bases fit TRBD1. The V and J ends lost 6 bases and 5 bases, in that order; junction bases with no gene match: 6. This CDR3 is 15 amino acids long. Germline CDR1 and CDR2: LNHDA and SQIVND (reference sequence).

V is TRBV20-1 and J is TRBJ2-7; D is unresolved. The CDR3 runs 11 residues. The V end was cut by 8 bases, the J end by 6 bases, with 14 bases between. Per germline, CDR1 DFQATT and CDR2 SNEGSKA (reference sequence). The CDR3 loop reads CSPQIRSEQYF. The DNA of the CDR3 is TGCAGTCCTCAGATCCGGAGCGAGCAGTACTTC.

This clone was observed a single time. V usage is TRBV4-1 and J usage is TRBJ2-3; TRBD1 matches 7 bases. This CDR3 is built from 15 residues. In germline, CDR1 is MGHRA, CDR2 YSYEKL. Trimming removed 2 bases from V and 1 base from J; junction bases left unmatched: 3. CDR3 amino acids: CASSQHGQGTDTQYF. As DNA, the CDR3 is TGCGCCAGCAGCCAACACGGACAGGGCACAGATACGCAGTATTTT.

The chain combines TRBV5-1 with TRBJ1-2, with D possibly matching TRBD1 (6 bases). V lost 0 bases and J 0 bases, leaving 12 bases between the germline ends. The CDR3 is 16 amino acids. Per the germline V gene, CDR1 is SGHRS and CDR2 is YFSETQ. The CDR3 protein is CASSLEQKGANYGYTF. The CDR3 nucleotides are TGCGCCAGCAGCTTGGAGCAGAAGGGGGCTAACTATGGCTACACCTTC.

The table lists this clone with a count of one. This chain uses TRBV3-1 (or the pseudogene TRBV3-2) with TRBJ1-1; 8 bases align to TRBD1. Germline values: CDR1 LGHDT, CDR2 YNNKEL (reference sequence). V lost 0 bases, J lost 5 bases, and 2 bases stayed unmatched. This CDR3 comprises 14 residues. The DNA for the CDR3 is TGTGCCAGCAGCCAAGATAACAGGGGGACTGAAGCTTTCTTT. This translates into CASSQDNRGTEAFF.

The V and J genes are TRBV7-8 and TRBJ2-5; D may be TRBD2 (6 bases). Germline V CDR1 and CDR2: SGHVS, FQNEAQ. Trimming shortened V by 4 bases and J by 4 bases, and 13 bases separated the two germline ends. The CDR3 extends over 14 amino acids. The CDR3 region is CASSSVGTLETQYF. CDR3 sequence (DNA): TGTGCCAGCAGCTCCGTCGGGACTCTAGAGACCCAGTACTTC.

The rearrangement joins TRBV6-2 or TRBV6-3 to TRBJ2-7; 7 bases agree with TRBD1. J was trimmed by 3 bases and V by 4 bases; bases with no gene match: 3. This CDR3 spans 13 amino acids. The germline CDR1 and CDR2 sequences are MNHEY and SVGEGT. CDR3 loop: CASSFDRDYEQYF. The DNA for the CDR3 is TGTGCCAGCAGTTTTGACAGGGACTACGAGCAGTACTTC.

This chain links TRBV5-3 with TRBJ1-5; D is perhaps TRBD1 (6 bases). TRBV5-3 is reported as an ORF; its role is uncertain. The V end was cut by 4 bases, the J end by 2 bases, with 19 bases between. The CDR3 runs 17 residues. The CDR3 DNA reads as TGTGCCAGAAGCAACCCGGACAGCCGTCGGGGCAATCAGCCCCAGCATTTT. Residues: CARSNPDSRRGNQPQHF.

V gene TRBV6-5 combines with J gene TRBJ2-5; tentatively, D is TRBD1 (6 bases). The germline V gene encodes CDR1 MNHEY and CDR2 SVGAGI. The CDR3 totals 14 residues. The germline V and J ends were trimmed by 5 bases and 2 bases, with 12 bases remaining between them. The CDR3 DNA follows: TGTGCCAGCAGTAATTACAGGGCGCAAGAGACCCAGTACTTC. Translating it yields CASSNYRAQETQYF.

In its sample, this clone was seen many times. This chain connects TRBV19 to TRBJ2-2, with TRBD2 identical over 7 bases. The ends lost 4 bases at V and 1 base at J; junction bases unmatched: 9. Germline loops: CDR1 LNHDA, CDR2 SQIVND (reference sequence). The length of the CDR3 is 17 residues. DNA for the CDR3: TGTGCCAGTAGTAGATACCCGGGACTACAGAACACCGGGGAGCTGTTTTTT. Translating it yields CASSRYPGLQNTGELFF.

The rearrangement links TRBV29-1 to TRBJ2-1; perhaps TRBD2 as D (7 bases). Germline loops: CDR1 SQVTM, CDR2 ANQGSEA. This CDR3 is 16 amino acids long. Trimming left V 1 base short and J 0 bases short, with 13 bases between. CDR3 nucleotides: TGCAGCGTTGAAGGGGCGCGGGGGCTCTCCTACAATGAGCAGTTCTTC. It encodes CSVEGARGLSYNEQFF.

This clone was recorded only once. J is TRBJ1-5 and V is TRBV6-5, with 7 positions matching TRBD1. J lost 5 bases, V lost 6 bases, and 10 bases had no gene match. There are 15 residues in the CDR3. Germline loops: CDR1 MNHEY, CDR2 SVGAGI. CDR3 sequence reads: CASRSLGQSDQPQHF. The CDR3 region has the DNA TGTGCCAGCAGGTCCCTGGGACAGTCCGATCAGCCCCAGCATTTT.

CDR3 sequence (DNA): TGCGCCAGCAGTGATCAAGGGGCTGGAGATACGCAGTATTTT. Its protein is CASSDQGAGDTQYF. The J gene is TRBJ2-3, the V gene TRBV10-1; TRBD1 might be the D (5 bases). Per the germline V gene, CDR1 is WNHNN and CDR2 is SYGVQD (reference sequence). The CDR3 covers 14 residues. The V and J ends lost 3 bases and 5 bases respectively, with 12 bases between them.

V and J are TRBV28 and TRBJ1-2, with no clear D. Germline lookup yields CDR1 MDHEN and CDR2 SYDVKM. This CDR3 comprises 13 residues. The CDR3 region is CATGGALSYGYTF. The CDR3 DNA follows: TGTGCTACCGGCGGCGCTCTTTCCTATGGCTACACCTTC.

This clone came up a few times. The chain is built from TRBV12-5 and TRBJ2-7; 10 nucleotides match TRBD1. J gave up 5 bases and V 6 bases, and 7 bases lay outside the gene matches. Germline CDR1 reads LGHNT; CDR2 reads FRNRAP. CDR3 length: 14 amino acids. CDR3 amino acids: CASGGQGISNEQYF. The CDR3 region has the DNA TGTGCTAGTGGGGGACAGGGGATTTCAAACGAGCAGTACTTC. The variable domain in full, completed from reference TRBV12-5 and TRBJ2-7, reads DARVTQTPRHKVTEMGQEVTMRCQPILGHNTVFWYRQTMMQGLELLAYFRNRAPLDDSGMPKDRFSAEMPDATLATLKIQPSEPRDSAVYFCASGGQGISNEQYFGPGTRLTVT.